The 32 T cell receptor beta chains listed next were all sequenced from one sample in a study of cytomegalovirus exposure and HLA in healthy donors. The PCR contained 60 Vbeta and 13 Jbeta primers. This table comes from immunoSEQ multiplex PCR, and its TCRdb copy is limited to in-frame clones, with some not included. This sample's clone table lists 150,000 to 200,000 clones. Sequencing was performed on PBMCs. These receptors all stem from a woman aged 60-75 years in good health and CMV-seronegative.

This chain joins TRBV4-2 and TRBJ2-7; 9 nucleotides match TRBD1. The CDR3 is made up of 15 amino acids. In germline, CDR1 is LGHNA, CDR2 YNFKEQ. J gave up 2 bases and V 0 bases, and 2 bases lay outside the gene matches. This CDR3 reads CASSQDRDRAYEQYF. For the CDR3, the DNA is TGTGCCAGCAGCCAAGATCGGGACAGGGCCTACGAGCAGTACTTC.

V gene TRBV19 combines with J gene TRBJ1-6, with 7 bases aligning to TRBD1. J lost 11 bases, V lost 0 bases, and 4 bases had no gene match. The germline V gene encodes CDR1 LNHDA and CDR2 SQIVND (reference sequence). This CDR3 contains 14 residues. The CDR3 nucleotides read TGTGCCAGTAGTATAGAGGGACAGAGGCCACCCCTCCACTTT. Protein product: CASSIEGQRPPLHF.

V is TRBV7-6 and J is TRBJ1-2; D is undetermined. V lost 3 bases and J 4 bases, leaving 9 bases between the germline ends. This CDR3 region has 13 residues. Germline loops: CDR1 SGHVS, CDR2 FNYEAQ. The CDR3 here is CASSFGNLYGYTF. The CDR3 region has the DNA TGTGCCAGCAGCTTCGGGAACCTCTATGGCTACACCTTC.

This chain uses TRBV11-2 with TRBJ1-4; 11 nucleotides match TRBD1. The CDR3 length is 14 residues. CDR1 and CDR2 (germline): SGHAT, FQNNGV. V was pared by 4 bases and J by 5 bases, with 0 bases of the junction left unmatched. CDR3 DNA: TGTGCCAGCAGCTGGGACAGGGGGAATGAAAAACTGTTTTTT. Translating gives CASSWDRGNEKLFF.

The V and J genes are TRBV19 and TRBJ2-1; possibly TRBD2 for D (5 bases). Germline assignment: CDR1 LNHDA and CDR2 SQIVND (reference sequence). The CDR3 covers 15 residues. The ends were cut back, 3 bases at V and 4 bases at J, with 13 bases in the middle. The CDR3 spells CASSIRGGRYNEQFF. The CDR3 DNA is TGTGCCAGTAGTATTCGTGGAGGCCGATACAATGAGCAGTTCTTC.

This chain uses TRBV4-3 with TRBJ2-6; TRBD1 agrees at 7 bases. This CDR3 is 17 amino acids long. V lost 3 bases and J lost 0; bases outside the gene matches: 5. Germline V gene lookup returns CDR1 LGHNA and CDR2 YSLEER. CDR3 nucleotide sequence: TGCGCCAGCAGCCAGAACAGGGGACCCTCTGGGGCCAACGTCCTGACTTTC. It yields the protein CASSQNRGPSGANVLTF.

The chain uses TRBV7-9 and TRBJ2-1, with D possibly matching TRBD2 (6 bases). The V end was cut by 3 bases, the J end by 1 base, with 7 bases between. Germline CDR1 SEHNR, CDR2 FQNEAQ (reference sequence). The CDR3 is 14 amino acids. The DNA of the CDR3 is TGTGCCAGCAGCTTTAGCGGTTCCTACAATGAGCAGTTCTTC. Protein: CASSFSGSYNEQFF.

The gene calls are TRBV5-1 and TRBJ2-1, with TRBD2 identical over 13 bases. The length of the CDR3 is 15 residues. Per germline, CDR1 SGHRS and CDR2 YFSETQ. V shed 4 bases and J 8 bases; nucleotides not matched to a gene: 6. The CDR3 region is CASSQTGTSGDEQFF. The CDR3 region has the DNA TGCGCCAGCAGCCAAACCGGGACTAGCGGGGATGAGCAGTTCTTC.

The J gene is TRBJ2-5, the V gene TRBV9; D possibly corresponds to TRBD1 (6 bases). Trimming pared 0 bases from V and 5 bases from J, leaving 11 bases between. CDR1 is SGDLS and CDR2 is YYNGEE in the germline V gene. The CDR3 has 14 residues. The CDR3 DNA reads as TGTGCCAGCAGCGTAGAAGGGGGTTTCGAGACCCAGTACTTC. This sequence encodes CASSVEGGFETQYF. The variable domain in full, completed from reference TRBV9 and TRBJ2-5, reads DSGVTQTPKHLITATGQRVTLRCSPRSGDLSVYWYQQSLDQGLQFLIQYYNGEERAKGNILERFSAQQFPDLHSELNLSSLELGDSALYFCASSVEGGFETQYFGPGTRLLVL.

The V call is TRBV6-5, the J call TRBJ2-7, with D possibly being TRBD1 (6 bases). V was pared by 2 bases and J by 0 bases, with 8 bases between. CDR3 size: 14 residues. CDR1 MNHEY and CDR2 SVGAGI come from the germline V gene. DNA for the CDR3: TGTGCCAGCAGTTACGACAGGACCTCCTACGAGCAGTACTTC. Translation: CASSYDRTSYEQYF.

The V and J genes are TRBV5-6 and TRBJ2-3, with 11 bases matching TRBD2. The CDR3 has 19 amino acids. V shed 1 base, J shed 6 bases, and the junction held 16 bases outside the gene matches. CDR1 and CDR2 from the germline V gene are SGHDT and YYEEEE. This chain's CDR3 is CASSLSAEVAGGPWDTQYF. The CDR3 region has the DNA TGTGCCAGCAGCTTGTCTGCCGAAGTAGCGGGGGGGCCGTGGGATACGCAGTATTTT. The whole variable domain, filled in from reference TRBV5-6 and TRBJ2-3, reads DAGVTQSPTHLIKTRGQQVTLRCSPKSGHDTVSWYQQALGQGPQFIFQYYEEEERQRGNFPDRFSGHQFPNYSSELNVNALLLGDSALYLCASSLSAEVAGGPWDTQYFGPGTRLTVL.

This rearrangement joins TRBV7-7 to TRBJ1-1; D remains ambiguous. V was cut by 3 bases and J by 5 bases, with 10 bases left in between. Germline-derived CDR1 and CDR2 are SSHAT and FNYEAQ (reference sequence). CDR3 length: 13 amino acids. CDR3 nucleotide sequence: TGTGCCAGCAGCTTGAGGCCCGGGACTGAAGCTTTCTTT. It specifies CASSLRPGTEAFF.

The chain links TRBV5-6 to TRBJ2-3; TRBD2 agrees at 12 bases. The ends lost 4 bases at V and 1 base at J; junction bases unmatched: 4. The germline CDR1 and CDR2 sequences are SGHDT and YYEEEE. This CDR3 comprises 16 residues. CDR3 in amino acids: CASSLRLAGGTDTQYF. Written as DNA, the CDR3 is TGTGCCAGCAGCCTTAGACTAGCGGGGGGCACAGATACGCAGTATTTT.

The gene calls are TRBV10-3 and TRBJ1-1; unclear D gene. V was shortened by 2 bases and J by 0 bases, with 7 bases between the two germline ends. The V gene's germline CDR1 is ENHRY and CDR2 SYGVKD. The CDR3 is 14 residues long. The CDR3 loop reads CAISEAPLNTEAFF. For the CDR3, the DNA is TGTGCCATCAGTGAGGCGCCCTTGAACACTGAAGCTTTCTTT.

The chain links TRBV5-4 to TRBJ2-7, with 11 bases fitting TRBD2. CDR1 and CDR2 from the germline V gene are SGHNT and YYREEE (reference sequence). J was trimmed by 5 bases and V by 3 bases; bases with no gene match: 7. The CDR3 totals 15 residues. CDR3 nucleotides: TGTGCCAGCAGCTATGAAAGGACTAGCGGGCACGAGCAGTACTTC. It is translated as CASSYERTSGHEQYF.

The rearrangement links TRBV2 to TRBJ1-5, with a possible D match to TRBD1 (6 bases). Trimming cost V 5 bases and J 5 bases, with 16 bases left between them. Germline assignment: CDR1 SNHLY and CDR2 FYNNEI. This CDR3 has 15 amino acids. The CDR3 spells CASSMDSQAHQPQHF. CDR3 coding DNA: TGTGCCAGCAGTATGGACAGCCAGGCCCATCAGCCCCAGCATTTT. Based on the CDR3 plus reference TRBV2 and TRBJ1-5, the full variable domain is EPEVTQTPSHQVTQMGQEVILRCVPISNHLYFYWYRQILGQKVEFLVSFYNNEISEKSEIFDDQFSVERPDGSNFTLKIRSTKLEDSAMYFCASSMDSQAHQPQHFGDGTRLSIL.

CDR3 loop: CASSLLETDTQYF. DNA for the CDR3: TGTGCCAGCTCACTGCTAGAAACAGATACGCAGTATTTT. The V gene is TRBV18, the J gene TRBJ2-3, with D unresolved. The germline CDR1 and CDR2 sequences are KGHSH and LQKENI. This CDR3 comprises 13 residues. V lost 4 bases and J 3 bases, leaving 8 bases between the germline ends.

The rearrangement joins TRBV29-1 to TRBJ2-4; perhaps TRBD1 as D (6 bases). Looked up from germline, CDR1 is SQVTM and CDR2 is ANQGSEA. This CDR3 contains 12 residues. In DNA form, the CDR3 reads TGCAGTGGGGGCCTAGCCAAAAACATTCAGTACTTC. Its translation: CSGGLAKNIQYF.

The V and J genes are TRBV7-8 and TRBJ1-2; perhaps TRBD1 as D (5 bases). V was shortened by 2 bases and J by 7 bases, with 14 bases between the two germline ends. The CDR3 contains 14 residues. Germline V gene lookup returns CDR1 SGHVS and CDR2 FQNEAQ. CDR3 nucleotides: TGTGCCAGCAGCTTAAGGCGGGGGGATCGTGGCTACACCTTC. Amino acid sequence: CASSLRRGDRGYTF.

The chain carries TRBV2 and TRBJ1-1; D is perhaps TRBD1 (5 bases). The CDR3 loop spans 12 amino acids. Looked up from germline, CDR1 is SNHLY and CDR2 is FYNNEI. Trimming left V 11 bases short and J 0 bases short, with 10 bases between. CDR3 region: CAADRMNTEAFF. CDR3 bases: TGTGCCGCCGACAGAATGAACACTGAAGCTTTCTTT.

Comments on this clone: One junction end does not reproduce the germline sequence, and a read error may be involved. The V gene is TRBV5-1, the J gene TRBJ2-7, with 10 bases lining up with TRBD1. The length of the CDR3 is 13 residues. Germline V gene sequence: CDR1 SGHRS, CDR2 YFSETQ. CDR3 loop: CASSLAGTGEGAF. As DNA, the CDR3 is TGCGCCAGCAGCTTGGCCGGGACAGGGGAGGGGGCCTTC.

The V call is TRBV5-1, the J call TRBJ2-3; tentative D call: TRBD2 (6 bases). The CDR3 sequence is 15 residues long. Trimming left V 6 bases short and J 2 bases short, with 16 bases between. CDR1 and CDR2 (germline): SGHRS, YFSETQ. CDR3 DNA: TGCGCCAGCAACCCTCTCGGAGGGGCCACAGATACGCAGTATTTT. Its protein product is CASNPLGGATDTQYF.

The CDR3 coding sequence is TGTGCCAGCAGCGATATAGTGTACGAGCAGTACTTC. Translation: CASSDIVYEQYF. V usage is TRBV28 and J usage is TRBJ2-7; D remains unclear. The CDR3 is made up of 12 amino acids. Trimming removed 6 bases at V and 4 bases at J, with 10 bases between. CDR1 MDHEN and CDR2 SYDVKM come from the germline V gene.

This chain connects TRBV10-1 to TRBJ2-3; the D gene is possibly TRBD1 (5 bases). The CDR3 loop spans 13 amino acids. Germline CDR1 and CDR2: WNHNN and SYGVQD (reference sequence). V dropped 6 bases and J dropped 4 bases, with 11 bases sitting between them. The CDR3 bases are TGCGCCAGCAGCAGGGCGCTGGCAGATACGCAGTATTTT. It translates to CASSRALADTQYF.

The chain employs TRBV27 and TRBJ2-7; TRBD1 agrees at 8 bases. Germline V gives CDR1 MNHEY, CDR2 SMNVEV (reference sequence). This CDR3 is 15 amino acids long. The trim removed 3 bases at V and 2 bases at J, leaving 6 bases unmatched. The CDR3 DNA reads TGTGCCAGCAGTTTGACAGGGGTGTTCCCCTACGAGCAGTACTTC. Its translation: CASSLTGVFPYEQYF.

CDR3 nucleotides: TGTGCCAGCAGTCGGACAGACACCGGGGAGCTGTTTTTT. Translation: CASSRTDTGELFF. The chain links TRBV2 to TRBJ2-2, with D perhaps matching TRBD1 (6 bases). Germline assignment: CDR1 SNHLY and CDR2 FYNNEI. CDR3 length: 13 residues. V was shortened by 5 bases and J by 3 bases, with 7 bases between the two germline ends. The whole variable domain, filled in from reference TRBV2 and TRBJ2-2, reads EPEVTQTPSHQVTQMGQEVILRCVPISNHLYFYWYRQILGQKVEFLVSFYNNEISEKSEIFDDQFSVERPDGSNFTLKIRSTKLEDSAMYFCASSRTDTGELFFGEGSRLTVL.

This chain connects TRBV2 to TRBJ2-1; TRBD2 agrees at 9 bases. The germline V gene has CDR1 SNHLY and CDR2 FYNNEI. The CDR3 consists of 14 residues. J gave up 6 bases and V 8 bases, and 8 bases lay outside the gene matches. The CDR3 DNA reads as TGTGCCAGCGAGGGGCGGGGGGGTTTCAATGAGCAGTTCTTC. It encodes CASEGRGGFNEQFF.

The chain has TRBV19 and TRBJ2-7; D is possibly TRBD1 (5 bases). Germline CDR1 is LNHDA and CDR2 is SQIVND (reference sequence). The CDR3 runs 14 residues. The ends were cut back, 2 bases at V and 2 bases at J, with 10 bases in the middle. As DNA, the CDR3 is TGTGCCAGTAGTATACGGTCAGGGCCCTACGAGCAGTACTTC. This codes for CASSIRSGPYEQYF.

The V gene is TRBV6-5, the J gene TRBJ1-2; D call uncertain. The CDR3 totals 13 residues. The ends were cut back, 1 base at V and 2 bases at J, with 5 bases in the middle. CDR1 MNHEY and CDR2 SVGAGI come from the germline V gene. The CDR3 protein is CASSYLQNYGYTF. The DNA for the CDR3 is TGTGCCAGCAGTTACTTACAGAACTATGGCTACACCTTC.

This chain's CDR3 is CASSLSTGSNQPQHF. CDR3 in DNA: TGTGCCAGCAGCTTAAGTACAGGGAGCAATCAGCCCCAGCATTTT. The chain employs TRBV11-2 and TRBJ1-5, with D perhaps matching TRBD1 (6 bases). Trimming took 2 bases from V and 1 from J, leaving 9 bases between them. Germline V CDR1 and CDR2: SGHAT, FQNNGV. CDR3 size: 15 residues.

The V call is TRBV7-9, the J call TRBJ2-7, with TRBD1 matching over 8 bases. Germline CDR1 reads SEHNR; CDR2 reads FQNEAQ (reference sequence). Unmatched junction bases numbered 7, after V lost 6 bases and J lost 3 bases. There are 14 residues in the CDR3. CDR3 protein: CASRSDREVYEQYF. The CDR3 nucleotides read TGTGCCAGCAGATCGGACAGGGAGGTCTACGAGCAGTACTTC. Using reference TRBV7-9 and TRBJ2-7 for the parts outside the CDR3, the full variable domain is DTGVSQNPRHKITKRGQNVTFRCDPISEHNRLYWYRQTLGQGPEFLTYFQNEAQLEKSRLLSDRFSAERPKGSFSTLEIQRTEQGDSAMYLCASRSDREVYEQYFGPGTRLTVT.

The chain is built from TRBV4-2 and TRBJ1-1, with D perhaps matching TRBD1 (6 bases). CDR1 LGHNA and CDR2 YNFKEQ come from the germline V gene. The CDR3 is 17 amino acids. The V gene lost 0 bases and the J gene lost 5 bases, with 19 bases spanning the gap. The CDR3, as DNA: TGTGCCAGCAGCCAAGAAGGGGGGGCGCGGAGAGAAACTGAAGCTTTCTTT. Translation: CASSQEGGARRETEAFF.